The 13 T cell receptor beta chains below all came from one sample that was sequenced in a study of cytomegalovirus exposure and HLA in healthy donors. Primers included in the PCR were 60 Vbeta and 13 Jbeta primers. Profiled with immunoSEQ multiplex PCR; TCRdb holds only in-frame clones, not every one. The table shows about 170,000 clones, with under 80% occurring only once. Input material: PBMCs. The receptors come from a female donor in good health and CMV-seronegative.

This chain uses TRBV11-2 with TRBJ1-1; no clear D gene. The CDR3 runs to 15 residues. Germline-derived CDR1 and CDR2 are SGHAT and FQNNGV. Trimming stripped 1 base from V and 6 bases from J, with 15 bases between. In nucleotides, the CDR3 is TGTGCCAGCAGCTTAGGTGTGGGAGGAGCTCCTGAAGCTTTCTTT. It encodes CASSLGVGGAPEAFF.

The CDR3 nucleotides are TGTGCCAGCAGCGGCGGGAGTAGATCCCCTTACTACGAGCAGTACTTC. Translation: CASSGGSRSPYYEQYF. The chain recombines TRBV28 with TRBJ2-7, with 7 bases matching TRBD2. CDR1 and CDR2 (germline): MDHEN, SYDVKM. This CDR3 comprises 16 residues. V lost 6 bases, J lost 3 bases, and 14 bases stayed unmatched.

The chain employs TRBV7-3 and TRBJ2-5; TRBD2 is a possible D gene (6 bases). CDR3 length: 13 residues. The germline gives CDR1 SGHTA, CDR2 FQGTGA. V was pared by 5 bases and J by 0 bases, with 7 bases between. DNA for the CDR3: TGTGCCAGCAGCGCTAGCGACCAAGAGACCCAGTACTTC. Protein: CASSASDQETQYF.

A single count supports this clone. The rearrangement uses TRBV6-5 and TRBJ1-2, with 8 bases identical to TRBD1. Germline V gene lookup returns CDR1 MNHEY and CDR2 SVGAGI. The CDR3 is 13 residues long. V dropped 6 bases and J dropped 4; count of bases not matched to a gene: 4. The CDR3 region is CASSGQGGYGYTF. Here the CDR3 DNA reads TGTGCCAGCAGCGGACAGGGCGGCTATGGCTACACCTTC.

V gene TRBV4-1 combines with J gene TRBJ2-7; 8 bases are a match to TRBD1. The CDR3 contains 16 residues. With V trimmed by 0 bases and J by 9 bases, 13 bases remained unmatched. Germline V gene lookup returns CDR1 MGHRA and CDR2 YSYEKL. The CDR3 sequence is CASSQDADRDIRVQYF. CDR3 nucleotide sequence: TGCGCCAGCAGCCAAGATGCGGACAGGGATATACGAGTGCAGTACTTC.

This clone has just one count. This chain joins TRBV5-1 and TRBJ2-7; no clear D gene. This CDR3 is built from 15 residues. With 0 bases removed from V and 1 base from J, the gap between germline ends came to 11 bases. Germline V gives CDR1 SGHRS, CDR2 YFSETQ. CDR3: CASSLDRVVSYEQYF. In nucleotides, the CDR3 is TGCGCCAGCAGCTTGGACCGGGTAGTATCCTACGAGCAGTACTTC.

The chain carries TRBV18 and TRBJ1-2, with TRBD1 as a possible D gene (5 bases). The germline V gene has CDR1 KGHSH and CDR2 LQKENI. The CDR3 extends over 12 amino acids. The ends were cut back, 6 bases at V and 2 bases at J, with 7 bases in the middle. The CDR3 protein is CASSSGNYGYTF. As DNA, the CDR3 is TGTGCCAGCTCCTCAGGGAACTATGGCTACACCTTC. The whole variable domain, filled in from reference TRBV18 and TRBJ1-2, reads NAGVMQNPRHLVRRRGQEARLRCSPMKGHSHVYWYRQLPEEGLKFMVYLQKENIIDESGMPKERFSAEFPKEGPSILRIQQVVRGDSAAYFCASSSGNYGYTFGSGTRLTVV.

The chain carries TRBV7-8 and TRBJ1-5; 7 nucleotides align to TRBD1. Germline V gene sequence: CDR1 SGHVS, CDR2 FQNEAQ. The CDR3 has 13 residues. With 3 bases clipped from V and 7 bases from J, the junction kept 3 bases outside the gene matches. The chain's CDR3 is CASSLHRGQPQHF. CDR3 nucleotide sequence: TGTGCCAGCAGCTTGCACAGGGGCCAGCCCCAGCATTTT.

The rearrangement links TRBV23-1 to TRBJ2-7, with 10 nucleotides matching TRBD1. TRBV23-1 carries the ORF label, with uncertain function. The junction had 4 bases not matched to a gene; V was cut back by 4 bases and J by 1 base. This CDR3 comprises 15 residues. For the CDR3, the DNA is TGCGCCAGCAGTCTTCCGGGACAGGGGTCCTACGAGCAGTACTTC. This codes for CASSLPGQGSYEQYF.

This clone was observed a handful of times. The V and J genes are TRBV5-1 and TRBJ1-6, with D possibly TRBD1 on 6 matching bases. With 5 bases removed from V and 7 bases from J, the gap between germline ends came to 16 bases. The CDR3 loop spans 15 amino acids. Germline V gene lookup returns CDR1 SGHRS and CDR2 YFSETQ. CDR3 nucleotides: TGCGCCAGCAGTCAGGACAGTCTAGGAAATTCACCCCTCCACTTT. It yields the protein CASSQDSLGNSPLHF.

V and J are TRBV5-4 and TRBJ2-2; D unclear. CDR1 and CDR2 from the germline V gene are SGHNT and YYREEE (reference sequence). V gave up 0 bases and J gave up 2 bases, with 11 bases separating them. The CDR3 has 16 amino acids. Here the CDR3 DNA reads TGTGCCAGCAGCTTGGTTCTGGGCCTTAACACCGGGGAGCTGTTTTTT. The encoded protein is CASSLVLGLNTGELFF.

This chain links TRBV5-1 with TRBJ1-1; 7 bases are shared with TRBD1. The V segment lost 4 bases and the J segment 5 bases; nucleotides outside the gene matches: 17. The CDR3 loop spans 17 amino acids. Germline V lookup: CDR1 SGHRS, CDR2 YFSETQ. CDR3 loop: CASSPKSDSLRGTEAFF. CDR3 DNA sequence: TGCGCCAGCAGCCCGAAATCCGACAGCCTCAGGGGGACTGAAGCTTTCTTT. The entire variable domain, with the rest obtained from reference TRBV5-1 and TRBJ1-1, is as follows: KAGVTQTPRYLIKTRGQQVTLSCSPISGHRSVSWYQQTPGQGLQFLFEYFSETQRNKGNFPGRFSGRQFSNSRSEMNVSTLELGDSALYLCASSPKSDSLRGTEAFFGQGTRLTVV.

The chain combines TRBV5-4 with TRBJ2-1, with TRBD2 identical over 9 bases. Per the germline V gene, CDR1 is SGHNT and CDR2 is YYREEE (reference sequence). This CDR3 has 16 residues. Trimming removed 3 bases from V and 8 bases from J; junction bases left unmatched: 12. The CDR3 nucleotides read TGTGCCAGCAGCTATACTAGAGCGGGGGGACTCCATGAGCAGTTCTTC. This codes for CASSYTRAGGLHEQFF. The complete variable domain, with remaining parts taken from reference TRBV5-4 and TRBJ2-1, reads ETGVTQSPTHLIKTRGQQVTLRCSSQSGHNTVSWYQQALGQGPQFIFQYYREEENGRGNFPPRFSGLQFPNYSSELNVNALELDDSALYLCASSYTRAGGLHEQFFGPGTRLTVL.